This record looks at one T cell receptor beta chain sequence and its context. These data come from a study of blood T cell repertoires in COVID-19. For the study at large: The United States, Italy and Spain provided the acute and convalescent COVID-19 samples. PBMCs, B-cell-depleted T cells, or T cells were the source of the cDNA or gDNA that made up the material.

The germline gives CDR1 MNHEY, CDR2 SMNVEV (reference sequence). The V gene end was trimmed by 6 bases and the J gene end by 7 bases; junction bases not matched to a gene: 6. The CDR3 consists of 14 residues. Data came from immunoSEQ multiplex PCR; TCRdb stores just in-frame clones and leaves some out. In the table there are fewer than 250,000 clones, around 84% of which are singletons. The TCR sequence derives from a middle-aged man with acute or convalescent COVID-19. The sample was peripheral blood. The rearrangement links TRBV27 to TRBJ1-6; TRBD1 agrees at 7 bases. CDR3 coding DNA: TGTGCCAGCAGCAGACAGGGTCCCAATTCACCCCTCCACTTT. It is translated as CASSRQGPNSPLHF.